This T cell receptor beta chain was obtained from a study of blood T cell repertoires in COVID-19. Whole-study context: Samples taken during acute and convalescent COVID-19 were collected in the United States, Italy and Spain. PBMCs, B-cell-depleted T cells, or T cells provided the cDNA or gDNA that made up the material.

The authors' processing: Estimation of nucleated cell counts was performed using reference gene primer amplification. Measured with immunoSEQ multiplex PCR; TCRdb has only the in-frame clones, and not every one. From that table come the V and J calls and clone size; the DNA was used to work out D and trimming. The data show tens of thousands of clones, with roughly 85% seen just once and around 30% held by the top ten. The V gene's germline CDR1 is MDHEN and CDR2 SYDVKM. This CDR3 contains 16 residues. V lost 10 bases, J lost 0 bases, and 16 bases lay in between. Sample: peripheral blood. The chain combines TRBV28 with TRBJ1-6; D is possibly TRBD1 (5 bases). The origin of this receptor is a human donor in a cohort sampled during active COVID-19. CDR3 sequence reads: CATGGVLSSYNSPLHF. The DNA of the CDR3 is TGTGCCACCGGGGGAGTCTTGAGCTCCTATAATTCACCCCTCCACTTT.